This TCR beta chain was captured in a study of T cell repertoires in cytomegalovirus infection. Germline V gene sequence: CDR1 MNHNY, CDR2 SVGAGI (reference sequence). CDR3 size: 15 residues. Trimming shortened V by 0 bases and J by 7 bases, and 13 bases separated the two germline ends. TCRdb called the reads again in MiXCR, with one record for every CDR3 protein. This sample has 740,000 or so distinct CDR3 sequences, with roughly 35% found just once. The TCR comes from a human donor in good health (CMV status not recorded). Some clones in this sample may be carry-over from other donors' samples. Sequencing was done on a sample of PBMCs. The V gene is TRBV6-6, the J gene TRBJ2-1; a possible D gene is TRBD2 (6 bases). The DNA of the CDR3 is TGTGCCAGCAGTTACTCGATCGTACGGGGGAATGAGCAGTTCTTC. This codes for CASSYSIVRGNEQFF.